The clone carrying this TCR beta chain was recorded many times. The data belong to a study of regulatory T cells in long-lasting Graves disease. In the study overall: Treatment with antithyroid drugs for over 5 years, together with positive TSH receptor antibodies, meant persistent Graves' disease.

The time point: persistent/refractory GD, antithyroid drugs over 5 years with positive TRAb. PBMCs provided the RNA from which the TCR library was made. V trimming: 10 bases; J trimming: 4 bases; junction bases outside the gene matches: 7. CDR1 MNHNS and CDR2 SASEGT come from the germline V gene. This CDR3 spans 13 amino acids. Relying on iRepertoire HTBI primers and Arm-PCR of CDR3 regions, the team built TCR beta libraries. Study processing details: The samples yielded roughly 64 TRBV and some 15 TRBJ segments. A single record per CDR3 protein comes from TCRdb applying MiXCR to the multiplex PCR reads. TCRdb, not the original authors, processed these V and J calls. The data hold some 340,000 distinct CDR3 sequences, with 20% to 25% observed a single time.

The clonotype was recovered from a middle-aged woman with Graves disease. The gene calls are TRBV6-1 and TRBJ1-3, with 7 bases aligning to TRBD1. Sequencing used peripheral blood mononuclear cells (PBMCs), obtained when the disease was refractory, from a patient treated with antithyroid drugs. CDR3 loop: CATLSRGGNTIYF. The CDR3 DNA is TGTGCCACCCTGTCCAGGGGGGGAAACACCATATATTTT.